The 28 T cell receptor beta chains below were found in one sample sequenced in a study of CD8 T cells in Susac syndrome. It was with random hexamers that roughly 0.45 to 1 ug RNA was reverse transcribed. MiXCR, run by TCRdb on the immunoSEQ multiplex PCR reads, gives a single entry per CDR3 protein. The data hold about 160,000 distinct CDR3 sequences, with roughly 94% observed a single time. Sequences were obtained from CD4+ T cells from PBMCs. These receptors were taken from a human donor in good health.

This clonotype was counted a few times. The chain carries TRBV11-2 and TRBJ2-4; D is possibly TRBD1 (5 bases). The CDR3 contains 12 residues. V was shortened by 6 bases and J by 6 bases, with 9 bases between the two germline ends. Germline V CDR1 and CDR2: SGHAT, FQNNGV. In nucleotides, the CDR3 is TGTGCCAGCAGTCAGGGCGGAAACATTCAGTACTTC. The encoded protein is CASSQGGNIQYF.

The chain links TRBV5-1 to TRBJ2-5, with 8 bases identical to TRBD1. The trim removed 4 bases at V and 2 bases at J, leaving 7 bases unmatched. Germline V gives CDR1 SGHRS, CDR2 YFSETQ. The CDR3 is made up of 15 amino acids. The CDR3 spells CASSGQGQIQETQYF. The CDR3 DNA follows: TGCGCCAGCAGCGGACAGGGACAGATACAAGAGACCCAGTACTTC.

This sequence joins TRBV5-1 and TRBJ2-7; a weak D match, TRBD1 (5 bases). V lost 4 bases, J lost 6 bases, and 17 bases lay in between. The CDR3 runs 14 residues. Germline V gene lookup returns CDR1 SGHRS and CDR2 YFSETQ. CDR3 nucleotides: TGCGCCAGCAGCACGACAGTTATCCTAGGCGAGCAGTACTTC. Encoded protein: CASSTTVILGEQYF. Full variable domain (missing parts from reference TRBV5-1 and TRBJ2-7): KAGVTQTPRYLIKTRGQQVTLSCSPISGHRSVSWYQQTPGQGLQFLFEYFSETQRNKGNFPGRFSGRQFSNSRSEMNVSTLELGDSALYLCASSTTVILGEQYFGPGTRLTVT.

V and J are TRBV6-6 and TRBJ1-6, with 7 bases lining up with TRBD1. With V trimmed by 2 bases and J by 6 bases, 1 base remained unmatched. In germline, CDR1 is MNHNY, CDR2 SVGAGI (reference sequence). The CDR3 sequence is 14 residues long. CDR3 sequence reads: CASSYRDSNSPLHF. In nucleotides, the CDR3 is TGTGCCAGCAGTTACCGGGACAGTAATTCACCCCTCCACTTT.

This clonotype was seen a single time. The V and J genes are TRBV6-5 and TRBJ1-5; no reliable D call. The ends were cut back, 0 bases at V and 5 bases at J, with 5 bases in the middle. The CDR3 totals 13 residues. Germline CDR1 and CDR2: MNHEY and SVGAGI. CDR3 in DNA: TGTGCCAGCAGTTACTCGAGCCATCAGCCCCAGCATTTT. It is translated as CASSYSSHQPQHF.

As DNA, the CDR3 is TGTGCCAGCAGCCCTAGTTTGACTCAGAGCGGCTACGAGCAGTACTTC. Translating it yields CASSPSLTQSGYEQYF. The gene calls are TRBV7-2 and TRBJ2-7, with a tentative D call TRBD2 (5 bases). Trimming took 5 bases from V and 3 from J, leaving 20 bases between them. Germline CDR1 SGHTA, CDR2 FQGNSA. CDR3 length: 16 amino acids.

This clonotype was counted only a few times. The chain combines TRBV4-3 with TRBJ1-2, with TRBD1 identical over 7 bases. This CDR3 region has 14 residues. The ends lost 4 bases at V and 3 bases at J; junction bases unmatched: 5. CDR1 and CDR2 (germline): LGHNA, YSLEER. CDR3 nucleotides: TGCGCCAGCAGCCCGGGACAGATTGACTATGGCTACACCTTC. This sequence encodes CASSPGQIDYGYTF.

This clonotype was seen just once. The rearrangement uses TRBV6-1 and TRBJ2-3; TRBD1 matches at 8 bases. The CDR3 contains 17 residues. Looked up from germline, CDR1 is MNHNS and CDR2 is SASEGT. After removal of 6 bases from V and 3 bases from J, the junction contained 14 bases not matched to a gene. CDR3: CASSTGGWYESTDTQYF. CDR3 bases: TGTGCCAGCAGCACAGGGGGATGGTATGAGAGTACAGATACGCAGTATTTT.

This chain connects TRBV20-1 to TRBJ2-5; D might be TRBD1 (6 bases). The V and J ends lost 1 base and 1 base respectively, with 13 bases between them. This CDR3 spans 15 amino acids. Looked up from germline, CDR1 is DFQATT and CDR2 is SNEGSKA (reference sequence). In DNA form, the CDR3 reads TGCAGTGCTAGAGTCCCCGGGACACGCCAAGAGACCCAGTACTTC. Translating it yields CSARVPGTRQETQYF.

This clonotype was seen a handful of times. CDR3 region: CAISESGGETQYF. The CDR3 nucleotides read TGTGCCATCAGTGAGTCCGGCGGGGAGACCCAGTACTTC. The chain employs TRBV10-3 and TRBJ2-5; possibly TRBD2 for D (5 bases). Trimming shortened V by 0 bases and J by 5 bases, and 7 bases separated the two germline ends. Germline CDR1 ENHRY, CDR2 SYGVKD. The CDR3 totals 13 residues.

The chain has TRBV7-8 and TRBJ2-1; the match to TRBD2 covers 8 bases. The junction had 18 bases not matched to a gene; V was cut back by 5 bases and J by 6 bases. Germline V lookup: CDR1 SGHVS, CDR2 FQNEAQ. This CDR3 comprises 18 residues. CDR3 nucleotide sequence: TGTGCCAGCAGCCCCGGGGGGGCGGGAGGCCGAAGGGGCAATGAGCAGTTCTTC. This sequence encodes CASSPGGAGGRRGNEQFF. Supplemented by reference TRBV7-8 and TRBJ2-1, the full variable domain reads GAGVSQSPRYKVAKRGQDVALRCDPISGHVSLFWYQQALGQGPEFLTYFQNEAQLDKSGLPSDRFFAERPEGSVSTLKIQRTQQEDSAVYLCASSPGGAGGRRGNEQFFGPGTRLTVL.

The chain joins TRBV20-1 to TRBJ2-5; D remains ambiguous. Germline loops: CDR1 DFQATT, CDR2 SNEGSKA (reference sequence). V lost 6 bases and J lost 2, with 10 bases in between. The CDR3 sequence is 12 residues long. CDR3 sequence (DNA): TGCAGTGCCGGCTTCGGTCAAGAGACCCAGTACTTC. This translates into CSAGFGQETQYF.

The rearrangement uses TRBV5-1 and TRBJ1-1; 7 bases align to TRBD1. There are 14 residues in the CDR3. V lost 8 bases and J lost 1; bases outside the gene matches: 8. Germline assignment: CDR1 SGHRS and CDR2 YFSETQ. CDR3 DNA: TGCGCCAGTCGAGAACAGGGGAAGAACACTGAAGCTTTCTTT. This sequence encodes CASREQGKNTEAFF.

The genes are TRBV2 and TRBJ1-2, with D possibly matching TRBD1 (5 bases). Trimming removed 0 bases from V and 3 bases from J, with 8 bases in between. The V gene's germline CDR1 is SNHLY and CDR2 FYNNEI. The CDR3 loop spans 14 amino acids. The CDR3 reads CASSEALGDYGYTF. In DNA, the CDR3 is TGTGCCAGCAGTGAAGCTCTGGGGGACTATGGCTACACCTTC.

The chain combines TRBV5-1 with TRBJ1-2, with a possible D match to TRBD1 (5 bases). The CDR3 runs to 13 residues. CDR1 is SGHRS and CDR2 is YFSETQ in the germline V gene. The germline V and J ends were trimmed by 4 bases and 0 bases, with 7 bases remaining between them. The CDR3: CASSVTANYGYTF. Written as DNA, the CDR3 is TGCGCCAGCAGCGTGACAGCTAACTATGGCTACACCTTC. The entire variable domain, with the rest obtained from reference TRBV5-1 and TRBJ1-2, is as follows: KAGVTQTPRYLIKTRGQQVTLSCSPISGHRSVSWYQQTPGQGLQFLFEYFSETQRNKGNFPGRFSGRQFSNSRSEMNVSTLELGDSALYLCASSVTANYGYTFGSGTRLTVV.

The chain is built from TRBV5-1 and TRBJ2-2, with D maybe TRBD2 (5 bases). The V end was cut by 1 base, the J end by 3 bases, with 10 bases between. The CDR3 covers 15 residues. Germline values: CDR1 SGHRS, CDR2 YFSETQ. This CDR3 is CASSLISGDTGELFF. The CDR3 coding sequence is TGCGCCAGCAGCTTGATCAGCGGAGACACCGGGGAGCTGTTTTTT.

The rearrangement uses TRBV5-1 and TRBJ1-1; D gene ambiguous. V was pared by 0 bases and J by 6 bases, with 9 bases between. The CDR3 sequence is 13 residues long. Germline V gives CDR1 SGHRS, CDR2 YFSETQ. The CDR3 loop reads CASSLERTSEAFF. In nucleotides, the CDR3 is TGCGCCAGCAGCTTGGAGCGGACTTCTGAAGCTTTCTTT.

V is TRBV12-3 or TRBV12-4 and J is TRBJ1-6; possible D gene TRBD1, 5 bases. V lost 3 bases and J 10 bases, leaving 13 bases between the germline ends. This CDR3 region has 14 residues. CDR3 sequence: CASSLGRVLSPLHF. CDR3 bases: TGTGCCAGCAGTTTGGGCAGGGTATTGTCACCCCTCCACTTT.

V usage is TRBV6-5 and J usage is TRBJ1-2; TRBD1 agrees at 7 bases. CDR3 length: 15 amino acids. V was pared by 8 bases and J by 3 bases, with 12 bases of the junction left unmatched. Germline assignment: CDR1 MNHEY and CDR2 SVGAGI. CDR3 loop: CASGRAGQRHYGYTF. CDR3 nucleotides: TGTGCCAGCGGCCGGGCGGGACAGAGACACTATGGCTACACCTTC.

The chain uses TRBV2 and TRBJ2-1; maybe TRBD2 (6 bases). V shed 3 bases and J shed 0 bases, with 9 bases lying between them. The CDR3 is 15 residues long. Looked up from germline, CDR1 is SNHLY and CDR2 is FYNNEI. CDR3 in DNA: TGTGCCAGCAGTGAGCAAGCGGGCTCCTACAATGAGCAGTTCTTC. Amino acids: CASSEQAGSYNEQFF.

The chain couples TRBV2 to TRBJ2-7; D unresolved. The CDR3 covers 10 residues. Germline assignment: CDR1 SNHLY and CDR2 FYNNEI. The germline V and J ends were trimmed by 5 bases and 5 bases, with 4 bases remaining between them. The DNA of the CDR3 is TGTGCCAGCAGTCAGAACGAGCAGTACTTC. Translation: CASSQNEQYF.

V is TRBV25-1 and J is TRBJ2-3, with D tentatively TRBD1 (6 bases). CDR1 and CDR2 (germline): MGHDK, SYGVNS. The CDR3 has 15 amino acids. The germline V and J ends were trimmed by 4 bases and 4 bases, with 15 bases remaining between them. The CDR3 is CASSAVGQYADTQYF. In DNA form, the CDR3 reads TGTGCCAGCAGTGCTGTTGGACAGTATGCAGATACGCAGTATTTT.

This chain joins TRBV27 and TRBJ2-1; 9 bases align to TRBD1. This CDR3 is 16 amino acids long. CDR1 is MNHEY, CDR2 SMNVEV, per germline (reference sequence). V lost 5 bases to trimming and J lost 7 bases; unmatched junction nucleotides: 12. CDR3 nucleotide sequence: TGTGCCAGCAGTACCCCCGGGACAGGGAAAGGGAATGAGCAGTTCTTC. Protein sequence: CASSTPGTGKGNEQFF.

The CDR3 loop reads CASGWGARDEQFF. The CDR3 bases are TGTGCCAGCGGTTGGGGGGCCCGGGATGAGCAGTTCTTC. The rearrangement links TRBV6-1 to TRBJ2-1; D possibly uses TRBD1 or TRBD2 (6 bases each). In germline, CDR1 is MNHNS, CDR2 SASEGT. V was trimmed by 8 bases and J by 8 bases, leaving 16 bases between them. The CDR3 sequence is 13 residues long.

The chain employs TRBV5-1 and TRBJ2-2, with a tentative D call TRBD2 (6 bases). Germline CDR1 is SGHRS and CDR2 is YFSETQ. The CDR3 loop spans 16 amino acids. V dropped 4 bases and J dropped 2 bases, with 15 bases sitting between them. The CDR3 loop reads CASSPLSGSNTGELFF. The DNA for the CDR3 is TGCGCCAGCAGCCCCCTTAGCGGAAGTAACACCGGGGAGCTGTTTTTT.

The V call is TRBV3-1, the J call TRBJ2-2; D remains ambiguous. Looked up from germline, CDR1 is LGHDT and CDR2 is YNNKEL (reference sequence). V was pared by 4 bases and J by 6 bases, with 12 bases between. The CDR3 spans 14 residues. The CDR3 loop reads CASSLGRVAGELFF. The CDR3 DNA sequence: TGTGCCAGCAGCCTTGGACGGGTTGCCGGGGAGCTGTTTTTT.

The chain joins TRBV20-1 to TRBJ2-7; no definite D call. Germline CDR1 DFQATT, CDR2 SNEGSKA (reference sequence). With 2 bases removed from V and 5 bases from J, the gap between germline ends came to 13 bases. The CDR3 runs 13 residues. The CDR3 spells CSARTGQENEQYF. CDR3 DNA: TGCAGTGCTAGAACCGGGCAGGAAAACGAGCAGTACTTC.

The chain combines TRBV4-3 with TRBJ2-6; D gene ambiguous. Per germline, CDR1 LGHNA and CDR2 YSLEER. V lost 4 bases and J lost 0, with 19 bases in between. The CDR3 covers 19 residues. CDR3 region: CASSLRVVPLPSGANVLTF. In DNA, the CDR3 is TGCGCCAGCAGCCTCCGGGTTGTTCCTCTTCCCTCTGGGGCCAACGTCCTGACTTTC.